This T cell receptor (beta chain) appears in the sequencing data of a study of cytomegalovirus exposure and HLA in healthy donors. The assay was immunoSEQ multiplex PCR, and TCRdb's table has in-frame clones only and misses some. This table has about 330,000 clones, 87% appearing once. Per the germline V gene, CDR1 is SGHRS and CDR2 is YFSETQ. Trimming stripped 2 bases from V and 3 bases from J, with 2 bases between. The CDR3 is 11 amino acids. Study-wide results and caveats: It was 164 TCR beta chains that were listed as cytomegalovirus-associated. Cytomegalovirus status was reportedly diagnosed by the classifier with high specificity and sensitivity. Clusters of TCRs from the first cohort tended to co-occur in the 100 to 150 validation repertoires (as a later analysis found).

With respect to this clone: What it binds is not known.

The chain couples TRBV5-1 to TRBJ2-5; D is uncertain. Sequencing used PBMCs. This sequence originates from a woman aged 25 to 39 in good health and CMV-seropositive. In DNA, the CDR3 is TGCGCCAGCAGCTTCAAAGAGACCCAGTACTTC. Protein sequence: CASSFKETQYF.